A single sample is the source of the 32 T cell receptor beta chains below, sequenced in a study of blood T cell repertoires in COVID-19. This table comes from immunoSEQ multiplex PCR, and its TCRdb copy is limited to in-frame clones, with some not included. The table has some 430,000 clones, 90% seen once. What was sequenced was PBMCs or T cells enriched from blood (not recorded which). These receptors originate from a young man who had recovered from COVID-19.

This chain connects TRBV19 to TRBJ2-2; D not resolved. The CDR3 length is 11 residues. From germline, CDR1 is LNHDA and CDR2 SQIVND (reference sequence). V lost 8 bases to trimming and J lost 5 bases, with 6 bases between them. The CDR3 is CASSFTGELFF. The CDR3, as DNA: TGTGCCAGTTCATTTACCGGGGAGCTGTTTTTT.

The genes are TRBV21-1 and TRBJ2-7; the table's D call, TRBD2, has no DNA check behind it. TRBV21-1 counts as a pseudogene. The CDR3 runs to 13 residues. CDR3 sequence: CASSKATSDEQYF. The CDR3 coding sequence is TGTGCCAGCAGCAAAGCGACTAGCGACGAGCAGTACTTC.

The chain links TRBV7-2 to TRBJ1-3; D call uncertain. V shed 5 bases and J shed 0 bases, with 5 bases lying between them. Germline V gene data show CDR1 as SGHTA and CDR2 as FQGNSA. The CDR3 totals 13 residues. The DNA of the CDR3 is TGTGCCAGCAGCCCAGGCTCTGGAAACACCATATATTTT. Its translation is CASSPGSGNTIYF. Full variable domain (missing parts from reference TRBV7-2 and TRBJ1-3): GAGVSQSPSNKVTEKGKDVELRCDPISGHTALYWYRQSLGQGLEFLIYFQGNSAPDKSGLPSDRFSAERTGGSVSTLTIQRTQQEDSAVYLCASSPGSGNTIYFGEGSWLTVV.

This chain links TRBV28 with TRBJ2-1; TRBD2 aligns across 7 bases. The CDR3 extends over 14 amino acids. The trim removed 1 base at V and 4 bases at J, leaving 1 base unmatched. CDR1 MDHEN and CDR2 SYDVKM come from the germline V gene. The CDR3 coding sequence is TGTGCCAGCAGTTTATCCGGGAGGTACAATGAGCAGTTCTTC. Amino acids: CASSLSGRYNEQFF.

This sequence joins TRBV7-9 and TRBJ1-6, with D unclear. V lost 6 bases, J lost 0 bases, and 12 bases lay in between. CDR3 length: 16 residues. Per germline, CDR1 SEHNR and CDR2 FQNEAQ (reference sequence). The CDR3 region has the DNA TGTGCCAGCAGTAAACTGTCCCCCTCCTATAATTCACCCCTCCACTTT. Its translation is CASSKLSPSYNSPLHF.

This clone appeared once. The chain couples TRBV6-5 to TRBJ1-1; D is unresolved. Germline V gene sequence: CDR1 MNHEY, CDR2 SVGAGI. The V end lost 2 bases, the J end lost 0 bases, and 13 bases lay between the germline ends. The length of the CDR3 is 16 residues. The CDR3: CASSYRSLSMNTEAFF. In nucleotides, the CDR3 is TGTGCCAGCAGTTACCGCAGTCTTTCAATGAACACTGAAGCTTTCTTT.

The CDR3 protein is CASSPPMRGSGNTIYF. CDR3 bases: TGTGCCAGCTCACCACCGATGCGGGGGTCCGGAAACACCATATATTTT. The chain combines TRBV18 with TRBJ1-3; a weak D match, TRBD1 (5 bases). CDR1 is KGHSH and CDR2 is LQKENI in the germline V gene. The CDR3 loop spans 16 amino acids. V was cut by 0 bases and J by 4 bases, with 13 bases left in between. Based on the CDR3 plus reference TRBV18 and TRBJ1-3, the full variable domain is NAGVMQNPRHLVRRRGQEARLRCSPMKGHSHVYWYRQLPEEGLKFMVYLQKENIIDESGMPKERFSAEFPKEGPSILRIQQVVRGDSAAYFCASSPPMRGSGNTIYFGEGSWLTVV.

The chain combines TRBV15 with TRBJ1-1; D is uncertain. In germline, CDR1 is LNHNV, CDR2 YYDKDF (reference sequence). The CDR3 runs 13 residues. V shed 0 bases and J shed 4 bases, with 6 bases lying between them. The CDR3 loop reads CATSRERFTEAFF. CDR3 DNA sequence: TGTGCCACCAGCAGAGAACGGTTCACTGAAGCTTTCTTT.

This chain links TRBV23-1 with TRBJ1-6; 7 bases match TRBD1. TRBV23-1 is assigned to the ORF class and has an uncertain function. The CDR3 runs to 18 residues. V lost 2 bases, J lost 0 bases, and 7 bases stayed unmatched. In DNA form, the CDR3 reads TGCGCCAGCAGTCAAGAACCGGGACAGAGCTCCTATAATTCACCCCTCCACTTT. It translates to CASSQEPGQSSYNSPLHF.

The CDR3 DNA reads TGTGCCAGCAGTGTGTCAGGGGATGATTCACCCCTCCACTTT. This translates into CASSVSGDDSPLHF. This chain links TRBV2 with TRBJ1-6, with a possible D match to TRBD1 (6 bases). Germline V gene lookup returns CDR1 SNHLY and CDR2 FYNNEI. V was shortened by 4 bases and J by 8 bases, with 12 bases between the two germline ends. The CDR3 spans 14 residues.

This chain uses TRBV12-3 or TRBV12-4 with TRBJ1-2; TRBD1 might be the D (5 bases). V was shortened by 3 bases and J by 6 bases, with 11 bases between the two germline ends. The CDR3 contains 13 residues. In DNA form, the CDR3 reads TGTGCCAGCAGTTTTAGCCGACAGCATGGCTACACCTTC. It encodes CASSFSRQHGYTF.

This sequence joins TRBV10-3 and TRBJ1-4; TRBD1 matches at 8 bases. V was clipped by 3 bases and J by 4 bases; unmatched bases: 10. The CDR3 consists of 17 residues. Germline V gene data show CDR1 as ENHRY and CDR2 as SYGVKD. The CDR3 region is CAISEGTGGTDNEKLFF. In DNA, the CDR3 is TGTGCCATCAGTGAAGGGACAGGCGGGACAGATAATGAAAAACTGTTTTTT.

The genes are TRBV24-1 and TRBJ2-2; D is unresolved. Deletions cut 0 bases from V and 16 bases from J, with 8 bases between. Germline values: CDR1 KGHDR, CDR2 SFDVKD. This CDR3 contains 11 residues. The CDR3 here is CATSDLTEKFF. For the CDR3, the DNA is TGTGCCACCAGTGATTTGACGGAGAAGTTTTTT.

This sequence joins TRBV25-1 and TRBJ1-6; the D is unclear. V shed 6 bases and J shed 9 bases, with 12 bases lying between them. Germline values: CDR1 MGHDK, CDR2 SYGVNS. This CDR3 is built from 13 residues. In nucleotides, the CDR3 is TGTGCCAGCAGGTTTGAGGGTCTTTCACCCCTCCACTTT. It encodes CASRFEGLSPLHF. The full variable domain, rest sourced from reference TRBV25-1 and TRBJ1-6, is EADIYQTPRYLVIGTGKKITLECSQTMGHDKMYWYQQDPGMELHLIHYSYGVNSTEKGDLSSESTVSRIRTEHFPLTLESARPSHTSQYLCASRFEGLSPLHFGNGTRLTVT.

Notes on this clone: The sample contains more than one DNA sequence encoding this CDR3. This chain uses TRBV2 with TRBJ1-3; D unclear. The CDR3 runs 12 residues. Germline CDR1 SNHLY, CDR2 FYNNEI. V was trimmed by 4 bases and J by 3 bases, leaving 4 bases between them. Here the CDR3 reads CASSGDGNTIYF. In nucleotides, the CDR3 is TGTGCCAGCAGTGGAGATGGAAACACCATATATTTT.

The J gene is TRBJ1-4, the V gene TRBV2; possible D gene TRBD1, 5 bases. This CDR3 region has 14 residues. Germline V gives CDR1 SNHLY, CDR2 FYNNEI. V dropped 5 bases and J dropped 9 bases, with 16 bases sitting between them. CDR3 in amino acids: CASSSGRDRKKLFF. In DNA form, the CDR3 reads TGTGCCAGCAGTTCAGGCAGGGATCGAAAAAAACTGTTTTTT.

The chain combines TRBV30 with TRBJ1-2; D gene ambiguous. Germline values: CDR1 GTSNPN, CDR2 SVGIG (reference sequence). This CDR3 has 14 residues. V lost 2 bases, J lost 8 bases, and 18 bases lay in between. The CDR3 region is CAWSLSSSVLGYTF. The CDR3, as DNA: TGTGCCTGGAGTCTCTCGAGCTCCGTCCTCGGCTACACCTTC.

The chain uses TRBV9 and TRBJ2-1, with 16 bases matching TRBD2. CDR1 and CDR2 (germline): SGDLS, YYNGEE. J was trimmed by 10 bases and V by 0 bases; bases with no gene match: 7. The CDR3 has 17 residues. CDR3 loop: CASSVAWGLAGGGEQFF. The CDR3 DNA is TGTGCCAGCAGCGTAGCTTGGGGACTAGCGGGAGGGGGAGAGCAGTTCTTC.

In DNA form, the CDR3 reads TGTGCCAGCAGTTTTTCACAGGTGGGGTCCTACAATGAGCAGTTCTTC. Translated, it gives CASSFSQVGSYNEQFF. This chain connects TRBV6-5 to TRBJ2-1, with TRBD1 as a possible D gene (5 bases). This CDR3 region has 16 residues. V was trimmed by 4 bases and J by 1 base, leaving 14 bases between them. The germline V gene encodes CDR1 MNHEY and CDR2 SVGAGI.

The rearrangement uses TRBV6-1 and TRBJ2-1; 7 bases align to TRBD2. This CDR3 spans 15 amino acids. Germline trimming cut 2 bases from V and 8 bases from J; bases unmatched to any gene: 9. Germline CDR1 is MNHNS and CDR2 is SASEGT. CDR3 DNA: TGTGCCAGCAGTGAATTCCGGGAGGTTGGCGATGAGCAGTTCTTC. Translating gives CASSEFREVGDEQFF.

This CDR3 reads CASSHRRPFNEQFF. For the CDR3, the DNA is TGTGCCAGCAGCCATCGGAGGCCCTTCAATGAGCAGTTCTTC. The gene calls are TRBV3-1 (or the pseudogene TRBV3-2) and TRBJ2-1, with D maybe TRBD2 (5 bases). The CDR3 is 14 amino acids. Germline assignment: CDR1 LGHDT and CDR2 YNNKEL (reference sequence). The germline V and J ends were trimmed by 3 bases and 6 bases, with 12 bases remaining between them.

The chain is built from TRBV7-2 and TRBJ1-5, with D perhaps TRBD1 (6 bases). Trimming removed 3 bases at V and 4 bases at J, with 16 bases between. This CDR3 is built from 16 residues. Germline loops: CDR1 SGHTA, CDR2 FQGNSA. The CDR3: CASSLGGALGNQPQHF. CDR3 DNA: TGTGCCAGCAGCTTGGGGGGGGCCCTCGGGAATCAGCCCCAGCATTTT.

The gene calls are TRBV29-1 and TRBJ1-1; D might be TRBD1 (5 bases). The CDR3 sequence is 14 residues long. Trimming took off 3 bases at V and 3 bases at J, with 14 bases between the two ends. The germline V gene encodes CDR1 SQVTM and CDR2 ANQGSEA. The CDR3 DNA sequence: TGCAGCGTTGAGTTTCGGGGGTGGGACACTGAAGCTTTCTTT. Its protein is CSVEFRGWDTEAFF.

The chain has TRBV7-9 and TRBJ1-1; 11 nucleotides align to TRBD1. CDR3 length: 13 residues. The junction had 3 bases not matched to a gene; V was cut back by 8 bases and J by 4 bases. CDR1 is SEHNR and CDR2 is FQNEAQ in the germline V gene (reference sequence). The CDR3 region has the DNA TGTGCCAGCGGGGACAGGGGGGGCACTGAAGCTTTCTTT. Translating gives CASGDRGGTEAFF. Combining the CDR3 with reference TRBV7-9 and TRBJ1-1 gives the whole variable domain DTGVSQNPRHKITKRGQNVTFRCDPISEHNRLYWYRQTLGQGPEFLTYFQNEAQLEKSRLLSDRFSAERPKGSFSTLEIQRTEQGDSAMYLCASGDRGGTEAFFGQGTRLTVV.

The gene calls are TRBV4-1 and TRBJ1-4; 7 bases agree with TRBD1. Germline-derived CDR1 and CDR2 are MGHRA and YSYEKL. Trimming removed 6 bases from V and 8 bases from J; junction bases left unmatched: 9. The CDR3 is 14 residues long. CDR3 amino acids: CASRKQGTKEKLFF. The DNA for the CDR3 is TGCGCCAGCAGAAAACAGGGGACCAAAGAAAAACTGTTTTTT.

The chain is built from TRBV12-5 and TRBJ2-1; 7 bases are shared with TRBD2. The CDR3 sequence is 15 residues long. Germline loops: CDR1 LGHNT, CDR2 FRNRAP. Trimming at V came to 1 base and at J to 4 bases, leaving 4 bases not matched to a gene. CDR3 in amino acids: CASGLGLADYNEQFF. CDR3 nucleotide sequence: TGTGCTAGTGGTTTGGGACTAGCAGATTACAATGAGCAGTTCTTC.

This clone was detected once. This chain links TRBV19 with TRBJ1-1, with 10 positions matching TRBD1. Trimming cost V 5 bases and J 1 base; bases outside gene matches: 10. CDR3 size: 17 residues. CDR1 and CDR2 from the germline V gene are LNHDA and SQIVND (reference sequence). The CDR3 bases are TGTGCCAGTAGTCACAGGACAGGGGGGACATGGAACACTGAAGCTTTCTTT. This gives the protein CASSHRTGGTWNTEAFF.

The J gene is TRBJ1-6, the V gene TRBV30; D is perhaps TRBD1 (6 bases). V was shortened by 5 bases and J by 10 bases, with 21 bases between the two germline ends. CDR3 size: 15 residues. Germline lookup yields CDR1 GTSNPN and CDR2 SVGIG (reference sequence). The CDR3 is CAWDPQGRTRSPLHF. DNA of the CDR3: TGTGCCTGGGACCCCCAGGGGAGAACGAGATCACCCCTCCACTTT. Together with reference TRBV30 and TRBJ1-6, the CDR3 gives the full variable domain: SQTIHQWPATLVQPVGSPLSLECTVEGTSNPNLYWYRQAAGRGLQLLFYSVGIGQISSEVPQNLSASRPQDRQFILSSKKLLLSDSGFYLCAWDPQGRTRSPLHFGNGTRLTVT.

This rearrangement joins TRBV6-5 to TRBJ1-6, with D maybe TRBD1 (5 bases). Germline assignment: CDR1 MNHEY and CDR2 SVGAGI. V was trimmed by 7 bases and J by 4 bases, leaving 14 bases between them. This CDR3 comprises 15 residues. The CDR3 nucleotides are TGTGCCAGCAACCCGACGGGACTTTATAATTCACCCCTCCACTTT. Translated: CASNPTGLYNSPLHF.

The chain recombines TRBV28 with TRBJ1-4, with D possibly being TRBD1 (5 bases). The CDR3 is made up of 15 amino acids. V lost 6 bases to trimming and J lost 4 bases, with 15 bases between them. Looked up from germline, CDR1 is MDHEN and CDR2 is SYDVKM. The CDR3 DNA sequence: TGTGCCAGCAGGGAGCACCCGGGGGGTAATGAAAAACTGTTTTTT. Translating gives CASREHPGGNEKLFF.

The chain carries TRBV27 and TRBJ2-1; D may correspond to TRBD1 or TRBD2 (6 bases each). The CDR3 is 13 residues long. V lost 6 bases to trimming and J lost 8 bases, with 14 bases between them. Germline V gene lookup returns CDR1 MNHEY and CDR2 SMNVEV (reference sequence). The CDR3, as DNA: TGTGCCAGCAGCTTAGGGGGGTTGGATGAGCAGTTCTTC. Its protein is CASSLGGLDEQFF.

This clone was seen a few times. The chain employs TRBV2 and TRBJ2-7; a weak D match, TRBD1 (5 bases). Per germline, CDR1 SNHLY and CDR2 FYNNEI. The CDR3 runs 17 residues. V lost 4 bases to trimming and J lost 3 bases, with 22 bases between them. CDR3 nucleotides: TGTGCCAGCAGTGGCCCTCTACAAGACAGAGCCATCTACGAGCAGTACTTC. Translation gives CASSGPLQDRAIYEQYF.